This T cell receptor (beta chain) was found in a study of glioma-infiltrating T cells. Study-level points and caveats: Non-neoplastic patients had below-expected tissue-blood divergence, while all gliomas exceeded expectation.

With respect to this clonotype: Its antigen is undetermined. Compared with germline, one end of the junction differs, possibly owing to a read error.

This CDR3 region has 13 residues. Germline CDR1 reads SNHLY; CDR2 reads FYNNEI. TCR alpha and beta CDR3 regions were amplified from RNA using iRepertoire nested multiplex PCR. One-step reverse transcription and amplification started from around 100-400 ng of tissue mRNA or PBMC total RNA. TCRdb re-called the multiplex PCR reads with MiXCR, one entry per CDR3 protein. This repertoire shows under 200,000 distinct CDR3 sequences, around 40% found once; its top ten account for roughly 5.5%. The TCR was taken from a human donor with low-grade glioma or glioblastoma, undergoing nonglioma brain surgery, or in good health (not recorded which). The chain combines TRBV2 with TRBJ2-1; D remains ambiguous. The sample comprised glioma tissue, nonneoplastic brain tissue, or PBMCs (not recorded which). This chain's CDR3 is CASGESLFHEKFF. The CDR3 bases are TGTGCCAGCGGGGAAAGCCTATTCCATGAGAAGTTCTTC.